The TCR beta chain described here comes from a study of cytomegalovirus exposure and HLA in healthy donors. 60 Vbeta and 13 Jbeta primers were used in PCR. Libraries were prepared by immunoSEQ multiplex PCR; TCRdb keeps only in-frame clonotypes and omits some of them. The repertoire holds around 110,000 clones, with around 74% as singletons. The germline V gene has CDR1 SQVTM and CDR2 ANQGSEA. This CDR3 is built from 13 residues. Trimming removed 7 bases from V and 0 bases from J, with 13 bases in between. As concerns this clone: Its specificity is unknown.

Regarding the study as a whole: Reported findings show TCR beta sequences accurately forecast HLA-A and HLA-B alleles in most subjects. Analysis performed later showed TCR beta chains linked to HLA being more clonally expanded than equally common others. In an earlier analysis, most TCR beta V segments were productive about 87% or about 30% of the time.

This clonotype originated in a woman aged 35 to 49 in good health and CMV-seropositive. Sample: PBMCs. The genes are TRBV29-1 and TRBJ2-7; tentatively, D is TRBD1 (6 bases). The CDR3: CSGKDSLSYEQYF. In DNA, the CDR3 is TGCAGCGGGAAGGACAGCCTCTCCTACGAGCAGTACTTC.